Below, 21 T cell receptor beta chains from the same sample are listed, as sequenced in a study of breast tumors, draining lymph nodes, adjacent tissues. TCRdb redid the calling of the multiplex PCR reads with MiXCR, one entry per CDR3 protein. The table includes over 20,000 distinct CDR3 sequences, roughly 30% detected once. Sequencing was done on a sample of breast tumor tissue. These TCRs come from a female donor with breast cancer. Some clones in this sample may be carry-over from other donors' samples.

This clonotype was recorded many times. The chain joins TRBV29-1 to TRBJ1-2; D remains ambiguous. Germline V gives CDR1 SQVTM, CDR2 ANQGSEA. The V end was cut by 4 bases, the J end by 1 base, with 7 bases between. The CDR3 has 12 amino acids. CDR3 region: CSVGWDNYGYTF. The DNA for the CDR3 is TGCAGCGTTGGATGGGATAACTATGGCTACACCTTC.

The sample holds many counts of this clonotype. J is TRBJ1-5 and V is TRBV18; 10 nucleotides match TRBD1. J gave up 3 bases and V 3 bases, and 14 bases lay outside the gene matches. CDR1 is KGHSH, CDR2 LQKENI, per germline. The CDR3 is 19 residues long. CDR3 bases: TGTGCCAGCTCACCCGGGTGGGACAGGGGCCCCGCGATCAATCAGCCCCAGCATTTT. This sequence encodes CASSPGWDRGPAINQPQHF.

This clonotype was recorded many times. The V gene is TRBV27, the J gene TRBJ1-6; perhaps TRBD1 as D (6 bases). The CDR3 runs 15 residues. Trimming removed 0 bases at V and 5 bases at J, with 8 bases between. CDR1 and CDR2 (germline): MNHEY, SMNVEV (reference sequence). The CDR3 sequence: CASSLSDRNNSPLHF. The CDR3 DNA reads TGTGCCAGCAGTTTATCTGACAGGAATAATTCACCCCTCCACTTT.

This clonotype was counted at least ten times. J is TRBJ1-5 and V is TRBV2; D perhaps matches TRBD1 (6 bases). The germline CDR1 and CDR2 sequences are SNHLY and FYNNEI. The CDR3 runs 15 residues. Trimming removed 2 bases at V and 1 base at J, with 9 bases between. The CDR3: CASSEQGISNQPQHF. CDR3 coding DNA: TGTGCCAGCAGTGAACAGGGGATAAGCAATCAGCCCCAGCATTTT.

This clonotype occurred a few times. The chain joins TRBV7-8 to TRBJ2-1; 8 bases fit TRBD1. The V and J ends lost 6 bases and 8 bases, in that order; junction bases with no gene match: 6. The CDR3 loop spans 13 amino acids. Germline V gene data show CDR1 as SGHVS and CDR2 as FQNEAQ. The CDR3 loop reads CASSLDRADEQFF. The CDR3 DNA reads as TGTGCCAGCAGTTTGGACAGGGCGGATGAGCAGTTCTTC.

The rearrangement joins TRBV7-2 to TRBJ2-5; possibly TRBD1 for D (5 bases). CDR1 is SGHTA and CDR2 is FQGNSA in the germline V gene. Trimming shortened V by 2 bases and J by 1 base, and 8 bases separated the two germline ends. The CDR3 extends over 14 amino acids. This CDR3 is CASSLSRVQETQYF. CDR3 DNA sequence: TGTGCCAGCAGCTTAAGCAGGGTCCAAGAGACCCAGTACTTC. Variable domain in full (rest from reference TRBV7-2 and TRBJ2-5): GAGVSQSPSNKVTEKGKDVELRCDPISGHTALYWYRQSLGQGLEFLIYFQGNSAPDKSGLPSDRFSAERTGGSVSTLTIQRTQQEDSAVYLCASSLSRVQETQYFGPGTRLLVL.

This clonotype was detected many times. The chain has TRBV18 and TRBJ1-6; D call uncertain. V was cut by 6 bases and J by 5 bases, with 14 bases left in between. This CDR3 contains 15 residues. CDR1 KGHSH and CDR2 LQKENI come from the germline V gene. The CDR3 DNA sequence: TGTGCCAGCTCCCTCCAGGACGCCGATAATTCACCCCTCCACTTT. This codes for CASSLQDADNSPLHF.

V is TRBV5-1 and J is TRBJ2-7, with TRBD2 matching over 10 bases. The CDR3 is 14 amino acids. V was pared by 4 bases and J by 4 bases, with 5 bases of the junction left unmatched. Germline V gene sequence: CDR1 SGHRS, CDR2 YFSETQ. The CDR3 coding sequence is TGCGCCAGCAGCCCCGGACTAGCGGCATACGAGCAGTACTTC. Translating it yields CASSPGLAAYEQYF. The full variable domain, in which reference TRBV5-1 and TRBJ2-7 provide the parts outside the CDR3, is KAGVTQTPRYLIKTRGQQVTLSCSPISGHRSVSWYQQTPGQGLQFLFEYFSETQRNKGNFPGRFSGRQFSNSRSEMNVSTLELGDSALYLCASSPGLAAYEQYFGPGTRLTVT.

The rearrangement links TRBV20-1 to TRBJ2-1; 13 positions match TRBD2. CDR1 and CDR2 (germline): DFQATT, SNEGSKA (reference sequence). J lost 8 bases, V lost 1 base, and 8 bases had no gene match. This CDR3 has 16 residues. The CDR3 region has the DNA TGCAGTGCTAGAGGCACTAGCGGGAGGGCCCCCGATGAGCAGTTCTTC. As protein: CSARGTSGRAPDEQFF.

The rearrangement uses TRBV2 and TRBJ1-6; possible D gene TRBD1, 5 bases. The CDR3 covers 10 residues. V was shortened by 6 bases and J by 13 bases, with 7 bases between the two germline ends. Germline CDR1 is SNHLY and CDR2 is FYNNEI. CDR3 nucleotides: TGTGCCAGCAGGGGGGGTCCCCTCCACTTT. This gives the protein CASRGGPLHF.

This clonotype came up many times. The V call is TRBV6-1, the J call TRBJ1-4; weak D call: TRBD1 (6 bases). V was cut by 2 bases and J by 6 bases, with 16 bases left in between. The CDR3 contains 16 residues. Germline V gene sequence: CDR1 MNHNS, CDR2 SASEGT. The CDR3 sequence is CASSELVGDIYEKLFF. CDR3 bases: TGTGCCAGCAGTGAACTTGTGGGGGACATATATGAAAAACTGTTTTTT.

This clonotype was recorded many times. CDR3 protein: CASSLQGLSPLHF. The DNA for the CDR3 is TGTGCCAGCAGCCTTCAGGGTCTCTCACCCCTCCACTTT. This chain links TRBV27 with TRBJ1-6, with D perhaps matching TRBD1 (5 bases). The CDR3 runs to 13 residues. The V end lost 6 bases, the J end lost 10 bases, and 13 bases lay between the germline ends. From germline, CDR1 is MNHEY and CDR2 SMNVEV (reference sequence).

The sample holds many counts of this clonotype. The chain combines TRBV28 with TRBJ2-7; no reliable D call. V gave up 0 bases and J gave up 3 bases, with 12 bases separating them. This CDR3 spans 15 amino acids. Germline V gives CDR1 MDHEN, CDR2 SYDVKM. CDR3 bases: TGTGCCAGCAGTTTATGGTTAGACCCAAACTACGAGCAGTACTTC. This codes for CASSLWLDPNYEQYF.

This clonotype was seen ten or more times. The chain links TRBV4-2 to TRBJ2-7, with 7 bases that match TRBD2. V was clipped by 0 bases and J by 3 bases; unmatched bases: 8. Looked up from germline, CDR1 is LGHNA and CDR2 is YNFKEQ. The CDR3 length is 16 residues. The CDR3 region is CASSQDWASGHYEQYF. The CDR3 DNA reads TGTGCCAGCAGCCAAGACTGGGCTAGCGGCCACTACGAGCAGTACTTC.

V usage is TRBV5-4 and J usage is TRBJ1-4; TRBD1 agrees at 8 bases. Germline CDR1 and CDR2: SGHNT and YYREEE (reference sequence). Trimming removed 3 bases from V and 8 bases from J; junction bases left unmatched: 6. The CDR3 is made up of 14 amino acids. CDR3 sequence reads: CASSSGQGKEKLFF. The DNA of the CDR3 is TGTGCCAGCAGCTCCGGACAGGGAAAGGAAAAACTGTTTTTT.

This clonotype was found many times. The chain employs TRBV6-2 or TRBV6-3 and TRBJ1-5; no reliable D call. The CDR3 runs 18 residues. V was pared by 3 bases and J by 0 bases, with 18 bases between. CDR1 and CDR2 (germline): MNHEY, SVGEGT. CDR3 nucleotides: TGTGCCAGCAGTTATCTGGGAATTAACCCGTATAGCAATCAGCCCCAGCATTTT. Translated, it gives CASSYLGINPYSNQPQHF.

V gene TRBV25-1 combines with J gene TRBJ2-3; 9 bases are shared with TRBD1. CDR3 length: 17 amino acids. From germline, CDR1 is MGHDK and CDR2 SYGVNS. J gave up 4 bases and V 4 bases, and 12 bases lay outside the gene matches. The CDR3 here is CASSGALADRGSDTQYF. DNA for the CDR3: TGTGCCAGCAGTGGGGCCTTAGCGGACAGGGGCTCAGATACGCAGTATTTT.

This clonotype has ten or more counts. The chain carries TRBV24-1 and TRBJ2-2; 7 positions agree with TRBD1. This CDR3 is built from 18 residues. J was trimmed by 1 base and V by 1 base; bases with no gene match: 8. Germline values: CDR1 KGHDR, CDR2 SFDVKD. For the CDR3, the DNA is TGTGCCACCAGTGATTTCCCTTGGACAGGACGGAACACCGGGGAGCTGTTTTTT. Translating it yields CATSDFPWTGRNTGELFF.

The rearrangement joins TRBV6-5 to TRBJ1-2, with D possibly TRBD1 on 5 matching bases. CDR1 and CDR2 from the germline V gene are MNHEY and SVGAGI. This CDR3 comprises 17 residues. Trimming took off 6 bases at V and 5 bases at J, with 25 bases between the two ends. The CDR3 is CASRAASRTHQPYGYTF. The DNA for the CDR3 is TGTGCCAGCAGAGCCGCCAGCCGGACACATCAACCTTATGGCTACACCTTC.

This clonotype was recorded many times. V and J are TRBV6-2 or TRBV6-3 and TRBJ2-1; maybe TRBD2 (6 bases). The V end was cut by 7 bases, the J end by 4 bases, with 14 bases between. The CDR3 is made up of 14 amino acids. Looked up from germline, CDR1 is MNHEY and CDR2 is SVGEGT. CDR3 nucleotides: TGTGCCAGCACTCTAGATGCGGGATACAATGAGCAGTTCTTC. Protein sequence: CASTLDAGYNEQFF.

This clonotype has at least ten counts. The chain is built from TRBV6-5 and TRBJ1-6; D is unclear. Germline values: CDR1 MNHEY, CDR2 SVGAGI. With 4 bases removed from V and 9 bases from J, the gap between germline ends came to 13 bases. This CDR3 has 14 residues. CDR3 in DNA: TGTGCCAGCAGTTCTCAAGCAGGAGGTTCACCCCTCCACTTT. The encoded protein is CASSSQAGGSPLHF.